Below are 4 T cell receptor beta chains sequenced from a single sample in a study of blood T cells in healthy people across ages. A J-beta primer mix and a sample-barcoded 5' primer were used in a second PCR of roughly 7 to 12 cycles. TCRdb reanalysed the 5' RACE reads using MiXCR and keeps one entry per CDR3 protein. Of about 1.8 million distinct CDR3 sequences listed, just under 50% are singletons. Sequencing was carried out using blood. These receptors all come from a woman in her forties in good health.

There are a few counts of this clonotype. The rearrangement joins TRBV3-1 to TRBJ2-7, with D possibly being TRBD1 (6 bases). The CDR3 extends over 17 amino acids. The germline V and J ends were trimmed by 0 bases and 3 bases, with 18 bases remaining between them. Germline CDR1 reads LGHDT; CDR2 reads YNNKEL (reference sequence). The CDR3 spells CASSQDLNRADYYEQYF. The CDR3 bases are TGTGCCAGCAGCCAAGATCTTAACAGGGCTGATTACTACGAGCAGTACTTC.

The chain joins TRBV4-3 to TRBJ2-5; 7 bases match TRBD2. The V gene's germline CDR1 is LGHNA and CDR2 YSLEER. This CDR3 is built from 15 residues. The J segment lost 2 bases and the V segment lost 5 bases, leaving 8 bases of the junction unmatched. The CDR3 coding sequence is TGCGCCAGCAGCAGAGTCTGGGACTATCAAGAGACCCAGTACTTC. Amino acids: CASSRVWDYQETQYF.

This clonotype showed up just a few times. V gene TRBV10-3 combines with J gene TRBJ2-3; perhaps TRBD1 as D (5 bases). The CDR3 covers 15 residues. V was shortened by 0 bases and J by 2 bases, with 9 bases between the two germline ends. CDR1 is ENHRY, CDR2 SYGVKD, per germline. CDR3 sequence reads: CAISESTGTTDTQYF. In DNA, the CDR3 is TGTGCCATCAGTGAGTCTACAGGAACCACAGATACGCAGTATTTT.

This clonotype was recorded a few times. V is TRBV12-3 or TRBV12-4 and J is TRBJ1-6; TRBD1 matches 7 bases. The CDR3 is made up of 15 amino acids. J lost 7 bases, V lost 2 bases, and 5 bases had no gene match. CDR3 DNA sequence: TGTGCCAGCAGTTTACGACAGGGCCGGAATTCACCCCTCCACTTT. It specifies CASSLRQGRNSPLHF.